This record concerns one TCR beta chain sequence. It has no known antigen specificity. No qualities accompany the bases; no much larger clone lies one base away. The data derive from a study of blood T cells in healthy people across ages (dated by TCRdb to about 2015). As for the study more broadly: Template switching captured roughly one uniquely barcoded TCR beta cDNA molecule per two T cells in model experiments. Four age groups were formed from the donors: young (average approximately 15 years), middle-aged (around 40), aged (over 55) and long-lived (around 82). Using the same blood draw, the study looked at two additional independent replicas of 1 million unique cDNA reads for two donors, one aged 18 to 30 and the other aged 80 or older. Using deep sequencing normalized with unique cDNA molecular identifiers, the study measured how TCR beta repertoire diversity changes with age. Broad study findings and their caveats: Compared with the aged group, the long-lived group had more naive CD4+ T cells, fewer expanded clones and increased TCR diversity, suggesting age selection. As age increased, observed TCR beta diversity per million T cells dropped in a roughly linear way, and a significant reduction was already evident by age 40. Because donor CMV infection status was unknown, age-related changes in expanded clonotypes were potentially confounded. A strong correlation was found between observed TCR beta diversity and the percentage of naive T cells measured by flow cytometry. Because profiling used bulk unsorted PBMCs, naive and antigen-experienced compartments could not be compared conclusively. Estimates of total diversity based on one million sequenced T cells were considered lower bounds and underestimates.

Library preparation employed 5' RACE. The sequencer was an Illumina HiSeq 2500. A second roughly 6 to 12 cycle PCR used a sample-barcoded 5' primer and a J-beta primer mix. A unique molecular identifier was introduced onto each TCR beta cDNA molecule by a template-switch 5' adaptor carrying 12 random nucleotides. At least 3 million CDR3-containing paired-end reads were obtained from each sample. First-strand cDNA was synthesized from all RNA with the Mint cDNA synthesis kit, primed by a TRBC-specific oligonucleotide. After uracil-DNA glycosylase treatment, a first 18-cycle PCR used universal primers M1SS and BC2_uni_R on all cDNA. The authors processed their data as follows. Each sample was normalized by randomly selecting 1 million high-quality reads, each carrying a distinct molecular identifier. Reads with shared molecular identifiers were discarded instead of being binned into consensus sequences. MiTCR, run with a Q25 quality threshold and the strictest error-elimination algorithm, handled CDR3 identification, clonotype clustering and error correction. A nonparametric unseen species model with Euler transformation was used to estimate a lower bound on total TCR beta diversity. The public reads were run again by TCRdb, first through fastp at Q25 and then through MiXCR, and only productive beta chains were kept. Entries are consolidated by CDR3 protein sequence, retaining the most common genes and DNA. These V and J calls are TCRdb output, not the study's own analysis. The sample table shows around 800,000 distinct CDR3 sequences, and roughly 24% are seen once. The ten largest clones represent around 2.9% of the sample.

The germline V gene encodes CDR1 SEHNR and CDR2 FQNEAQ (reference sequence). V is pared back by 2 bases and J by 2 bases, with 3 bases lying between the germline termini. The CDR3 covers 12 residues, taking in both the cysteine and the phenylalanine. Only the CDR3 portion is preserved as DNA: 36 bases, with reading frame beginning at the first base. The donors were some 36 Caucasian individuals from Russia, aged 6 to 90 years, who were systemically healthy. Each donor gave around 9.9 milliliters of peripheral blood, collected into EDTA-treated Vacutainer tubes. PBMCs were isolated by Ficoll-Paque density-gradient centrifugation, with at least 6 million obtained per sample. Total RNA was extracted from PBMCs with Trizol reagent, with at least 6 micrograms obtained per sample. The percentages of naive CD45RAhigh/CD27high T cells were determined by flow cytometry on a PBMC aliquot from every donor. This sample was shared with a second study, whose subject was T cells of mothers and their children. Per that second paper: The donors were nine systemically healthy Caucasian individuals, made up of three mothers and their six children. cDNA synthesis consumed the entire amount of extracted RNA, loaded at roughly 1.5 ug RNA in each 15 ul reaction. In the second PCR, sample barcodes and 2-4 random nucleotides were introduced via the M1S primer. Over 9 million TCR beta CDR3 reads came from each mother, compared with a few million reads from each child. TCR recombination output is similarly shaped by thymic selection in related and unrelated pairs, with a minor effect exerted by inherited differences. Related mother-child pairs always showed normalized repertoire overlap that was slightly higher than in unrelated mother-child pairs, though the difference was never significant. No persistent microchimeric T cell clones were found, with a detection sensitivity of roughly 92 clones per million clonotypes. The study used deep NGS to compare TCR beta repertoires of mothers and children, seeking features distinguishing related mother-child pairs from unrelated individuals. On average, the children were roughly 11 +/- 4 years old, while the mothers were approximately 41 +/- 4 years old. Libraries were sequenced on Illumina HiSeq 2000 with 100+100 nt paired-end reads after adapter ligation with NEBNext reagents. To avoid cross-contamination, the mother libraries and the child libraries were prepared a month apart and sequenced in separate runs. For each donor, between roughly 500,000 and 2,300,000 distinct TCR beta clonotypes were identified. Naive TCR beta clonotypes were estimated from low-frequency clonotypes matched to each donor's FACS-determined naive share, without sorting.

What was sequenced was blood. The V gene is TRBV7-9 and the J gene is TRBJ1-1; too little of a D gene remains to name it. The origin of this receptor is a boy younger than 18 in good health. The encoded CDR3 is CASSLINTEAFF. The sequence in DNA is TGTGCCAGCAGCTTAATAAACACTGAAGCTTTCTTT.